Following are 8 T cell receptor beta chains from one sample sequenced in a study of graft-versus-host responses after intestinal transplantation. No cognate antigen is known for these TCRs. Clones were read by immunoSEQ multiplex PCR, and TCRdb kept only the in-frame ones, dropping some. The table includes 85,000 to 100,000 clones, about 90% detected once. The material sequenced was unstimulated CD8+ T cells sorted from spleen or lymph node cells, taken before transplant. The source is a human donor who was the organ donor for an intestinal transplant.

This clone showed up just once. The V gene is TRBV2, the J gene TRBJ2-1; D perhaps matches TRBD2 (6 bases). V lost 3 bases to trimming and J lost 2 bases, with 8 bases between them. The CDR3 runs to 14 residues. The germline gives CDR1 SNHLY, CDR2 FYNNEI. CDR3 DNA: TGTGCCAGCAGTGACGGGGGTCCCTACAATGAGCAGTTCTTC. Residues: CASSDGGPYNEQFF.

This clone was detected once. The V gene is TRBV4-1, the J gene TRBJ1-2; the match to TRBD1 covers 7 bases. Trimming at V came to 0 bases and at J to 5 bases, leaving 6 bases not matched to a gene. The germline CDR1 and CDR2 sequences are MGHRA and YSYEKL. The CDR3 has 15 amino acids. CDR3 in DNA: TGCGCCAGCAGCCAAGATTTAGGGGGCCATTATGGCTACACCTTC. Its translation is CASSQDLGGHYGYTF.

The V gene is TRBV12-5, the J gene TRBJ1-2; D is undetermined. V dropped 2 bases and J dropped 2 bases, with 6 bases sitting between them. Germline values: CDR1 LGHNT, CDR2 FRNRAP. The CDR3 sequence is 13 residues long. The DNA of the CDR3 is TGTGCTAGTGGTTTGCGGGGAAACTATGGCTACACCTTC. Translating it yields CASGLRGNYGYTF.

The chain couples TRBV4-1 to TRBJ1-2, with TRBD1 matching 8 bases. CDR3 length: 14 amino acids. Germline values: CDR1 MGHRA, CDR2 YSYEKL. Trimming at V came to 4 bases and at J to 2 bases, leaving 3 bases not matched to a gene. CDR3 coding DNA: TGCGCCAGCAGCCCAAACAGGGGGAACTATGGCTACACCTTC. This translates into CASSPNRGNYGYTF.

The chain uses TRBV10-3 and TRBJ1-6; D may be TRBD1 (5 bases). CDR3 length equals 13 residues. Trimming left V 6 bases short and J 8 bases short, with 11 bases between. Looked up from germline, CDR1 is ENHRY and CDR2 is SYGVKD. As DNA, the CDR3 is TGTGCCATCAGGAAAAAAGGGGATTCACCCCTCCACTTT. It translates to CAIRKKGDSPLHF.

CDR3 sequence (DNA): TGTGCCAGCAGCCAAAAGTGGGGAGGAGGGGTCAATGAGCAGTTCTTC. Residues: CASSQKWGGGVNEQFF. The chain couples TRBV11-2 to TRBJ2-1, with a possible D match to TRBD2 (6 bases). From germline, CDR1 is SGHAT and CDR2 FQNNGV. CDR3 length equals 16 residues. V was shortened by 5 bases and J by 6 bases, with 20 bases between the two germline ends.

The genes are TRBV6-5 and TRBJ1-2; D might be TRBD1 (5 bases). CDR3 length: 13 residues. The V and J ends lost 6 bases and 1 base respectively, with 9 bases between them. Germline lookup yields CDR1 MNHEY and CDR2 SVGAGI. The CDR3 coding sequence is TGTGCCAGCAGCAAGGGACTTAACTATGGCTACACCTTC. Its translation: CASSKGLNYGYTF.

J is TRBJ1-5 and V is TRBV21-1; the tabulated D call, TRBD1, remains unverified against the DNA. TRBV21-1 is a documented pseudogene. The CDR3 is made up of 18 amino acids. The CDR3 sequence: CASSKAIRTPDRNQPQHF. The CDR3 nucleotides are TGTGCCAGCAGCAAAGCCATACGGACACCGGATAGAAATCAGCCCCAGCATTTT.